A single sample gave rise to the 9 T cell receptor beta chains below, sequenced in a study of T cells expressing NK-cell markers. TCRdb reworked the 5' RACE reads into one entry per CDR3 protein, no DNA. With 500,000 to 700,000 distinct CDR3 sequences in the sample, the ten largest clones hold around 4%. The source material was blood T cells: a sorted CD56 or NKG2C T cell subset, CD4+ or CD8+ T cells, or bulk PBMC T cells (not recorded which). The source of these receptors is a man between 18 and 29 years old in good health.

The chain recombines TRBV7-2 with TRBJ2-3; the D gene TCRdb calls, TRBD2, cannot be checked with no DNA. The germline CDR1 and CDR2 sequences are SGHTA and FQGNSA. The CDR3 is 15 residues long. CDR3 residues: CASSADSPSTDTQYF.

This chain joins TRBV12-3 or TRBV12-4 and TRBJ2-5; TCRdb's D call, TRBD1, is unchecked because there is no DNA. This CDR3 is built from 13 residues. The CDR3 region is CASEPQWGETQYF.

This chain connects TRBV29-1 to TRBJ2-1; TCRdb indicates TRBD2, and absent DNA this call remains unverified. The length of the CDR3 is 15 residues. The germline CDR1 and CDR2 sequences are SQVTM and ANQGSEA. The CDR3 is CSVDRPSGTVDEQFF.

J is TRBJ2-1 and V is TRBV20-1; TCRdb designates TRBD2, a call that cannot be tested without DNA. The V gene's germline CDR1 is DFQATT and CDR2 SNEGSKA (reference sequence). The CDR3 length is 16 residues. The CDR3 loop is CSAAGLAGGSYNEQFF.

The V gene is TRBV10-3, the J gene TRBJ1-2. This CDR3 region has 14 residues. Germline V CDR1 and CDR2: ENHRY, SYGVKD. CDR3: CAISDKADLGGYTF.

The chain couples TRBV20-1 to TRBJ2-7; TCRdb picks TRBD2, but there is no DNA to check that call. This CDR3 has 16 residues. Germline assignment: CDR1 DFQATT and CDR2 SNEGSKA (reference sequence). CDR3 sequence: CSAGRDYLVKEDEQYF.

The rearrangement uses TRBV20-1 and TRBJ2-1; checking the TCRdb D call of TRBD2 is not possible without DNA. The CDR3 length is 15 residues. The germline V gene has CDR1 DFQATT and CDR2 SNEGSKA (reference sequence). CDR3: CSALKLAGVIYEQFF.

V and J are TRBV5-1 and TRBJ1-2; TCRdb picks TRBD1, but there is no DNA to check that call. The CDR3 runs 17 residues. CDR1 and CDR2 from the germline V gene are SGHRS and YFSETQ. The CDR3 sequence is CASSIRNRDSLDYGYTF.

This chain joins TRBV30 and TRBJ2-5; the D gene TCRdb calls, TRBD1, cannot be checked with no DNA. Germline V gene data show CDR1 as GTSNPN and CDR2 as SVGIG (reference sequence). The CDR3 runs 14 residues. The CDR3 protein is CAWSAAQAQETQYF.